These 16 T cell receptor beta chains originate from one sample sequenced in a study of blood T cell repertoires in COVID-19 (TCRdb year 2020). Library generation was performed with the immunoSEQ multiplex PCR assay. Entries here come from immuneACCESS through TCRdb and include only in-frame sequences with V and J called. Some clones fail to appear in such tables; in the studies checked, an unresolved V gene covers under half of the shortfall, and the cause of the remainder is unknown. The sample has roughly 99,000 clones on record, about 89% of them singletons. 1% to 1.5% of the sample rests with the top ten. What was sequenced was peripheral blood. Receptors originate from a young woman with acute or convalescent COVID-19.

This clone was seen more than once but under ten times. Here the CDR3 DNA reads TGTGCCTGGATGCAGGGCTCCTATAATTCACCCCTCCACTTT. The encoded protein is CAWMQGSYNSPLHF. The rearrangement uses TRBV30 and TRBJ1-6; TRBD1 is a possible D gene (5 bases). Trimming left V 4 bases short and J 0 bases short, with 7 bases between. This CDR3 region has 14 residues. From germline, CDR1 is GTSNPN and CDR2 SVGIG (reference sequence).

The V gene is TRBV11-2, the J gene TRBJ2-2; 9 bases fit TRBD1. CDR3 length equals 17 residues. From germline, CDR1 is SGHAT and CDR2 FQNNGV. V lost 8 bases, J lost 4 bases, and 14 bases stayed unmatched. The CDR3 reads CASCAGNRGLCTGELFF. CDR3 nucleotides: TGTGCCAGCTGCGCCGGCAACAGGGGGCTCTGCACCGGGGAGCTGTTTTTT.

The chain links TRBV18 to TRBJ2-7; D is perhaps TRBD2 (6 bases). CDR3 length: 14 amino acids. Looked up from germline, CDR1 is KGHSH and CDR2 is LQKENI. V lost 6 bases, J lost 4 bases, and 16 bases lay in between. The CDR3 loop is CASSPPTGVYEQYF. For the CDR3, the DNA is TGTGCCAGCTCCCCCCCCACGGGGGTATACGAGCAGTACTTC.

The genes are TRBV4-3 and TRBJ2-5, with D perhaps matching TRBD2 (7 bases). The CDR3 sequence is 15 residues long. Germline V gene data show CDR1 as LGHNA and CDR2 as YSLEER. The V and J ends lost 4 bases and 5 bases respectively, with 17 bases between them. This CDR3 is CASSLQGGEPETQYF. In nucleotides, the CDR3 is TGCGCCAGCAGCCTCCAAGGGGGGGAACCCGAGACCCAGTACTTC.

The chain uses TRBV3-1 (or the pseudogene TRBV3-2) and TRBJ2-3, with no clear D. Germline loops: CDR1 LGHDT, CDR2 YNNKEL (reference sequence). The CDR3 length is 15 residues. V gave up 1 base and J gave up 1 base, with 9 bases separating them. The CDR3 sequence: CASSQGGRGTDTQYF. In nucleotides, the CDR3 is TGTGCCAGCAGCCAAGGTGGCCGGGGCACAGATACGCAGTATTTT.

The V and J genes are TRBV4-1 and TRBJ1-2, with D maybe TRBD1 (5 bases). V was pared by 1 base and J by 6 bases, with 18 bases between. CDR1 MGHRA and CDR2 YSYEKL come from the germline V gene. This CDR3 contains 16 residues. CDR3 sequence: CASSQVAGKVGNGYTF. The CDR3 DNA follows: TGCGCCAGCAGCCAAGTAGCAGGGAAGGTGGGAAATGGCTACACCTTC.

The chain has TRBV7-3 and TRBJ2-5, with 11 bases identical to TRBD2. This CDR3 region has 18 residues. Germline-derived CDR1 and CDR2 are SGHTA and FQGTGA. J lost 5 bases, V lost 5 bases, and 16 bases had no gene match. CDR3 bases: TGTGCCAGCAGCGGAACCGAACTAGCGGGAGCGGGTGGGGAGACCCAGTACTTC. Translated: CASSGTELAGAGGETQYF.

This chain uses TRBV28 with TRBJ2-7; D not resolved. The CDR3 covers 13 residues. V lost 4 bases and J lost 4, with 11 bases in between. Per the germline V gene, CDR1 is MDHEN and CDR2 is SYDVKM. The CDR3 sequence: CASSSPRSYEQYF. CDR3 in DNA: TGTGCCAGCAGTTCCCCCAGGTCTTACGAGCAGTACTTC.

The chain couples TRBV30 to TRBJ2-1; TRBD2 matches 12 bases. Trimming took 4 bases from V and 8 from J; bases not matched to a gene: 24. Germline CDR1 reads GTSNPN; CDR2 reads SVGIG (reference sequence). This CDR3 is 20 amino acids long. The CDR3 region has the DNA TGTGCCTGGATGAGGGCGACTAGCGGGGGACTTTCCCTCTCAAGGGATGAGCAGTTCTTC. As protein: CAWMRATSGGLSLSRDEQFF. The variable domain in full, with the rest retrieved from reference TRBV30 and TRBJ2-1, is SQTIHQWPATLVQPVGSPLSLECTVEGTSNPNLYWYRQAAGRGLQLLFYSVGIGQISSEVPQNLSASRPQDRQFILSSKKLLLSDSGFYLCAWMRATSGGLSLSRDEQFFGPGTRLTVL.

This clone was seen once. This chain uses TRBV3-1 (or the pseudogene TRBV3-2) with TRBJ1-1; D remains unclear. The CDR3 extends over 13 amino acids. The V end was cut by 3 bases, the J end by 7 bases, with 12 bases between. Germline CDR1 reads LGHDT; CDR2 reads YNNKEL (reference sequence). The DNA of the CDR3 is TGTGCCAGCAGCCACCAAAACACCCGTGAAGCTTTCTTT. Its protein is CASSHQNTREAFF.

The chain employs TRBV4-3 and TRBJ2-1, with TRBD2 matching 11 bases. CDR1 and CDR2 (germline): LGHNA, YSLEER. Trimming took 2 bases from V and 4 from J; bases not matched to a gene: 4. This CDR3 spans 16 amino acids. In DNA form, the CDR3 reads TGCGCCAGCAGCCAACAACTAGCGGGGGAGTACAATGAGCAGTTCTTC. Translating gives CASSQQLAGEYNEQFF.

This chain uses TRBV28 with TRBJ2-5; the match to TRBD2 covers 8 bases. The V and J ends lost 4 bases and 5 bases, in that order; junction bases with no gene match: 9. The CDR3 contains 15 residues. The germline gives CDR1 MDHEN, CDR2 SYDVKM. DNA for the CDR3: TGTGCCAGCAGTTCGGCGGGGGGTAAACGGGAGACCCAGTACTTC. It is translated as CASSSAGGKRETQYF.

Here the CDR3 reads CASSLAGLAGLDTQYF. The CDR3 bases are TGTGCCAGCAGCTTAGCGGGACTAGCGGGGCTGGATACGCAGTATTTT. The chain carries TRBV7-2 and TRBJ2-3, with 13 bases matching TRBD2. The CDR3 length is 16 residues. The trim removed 0 bases at V and 6 bases at J, leaving 3 bases unmatched. The germline CDR1 and CDR2 sequences are SGHTA and FQGNSA.

This clone was seen a few times. The J gene is TRBJ2-7, the V gene TRBV11-3; the D gene is possibly TRBD1 (6 bases). CDR1 and CDR2 (germline): SGHNT, YENEEA. The CDR3 is 14 amino acids. Trimming left V 5 bases short and J 5 bases short, with 16 bases between. The CDR3 coding sequence is TGTGCCAGCAGCGTATCGACAGGACGGGACGAGCAGTACTTC. Protein sequence: CASSVSTGRDEQYF.

The chain recombines TRBV23-1 with TRBJ2-2; 12 bases match TRBD2. TRBV23-1 is an ORF, and what it does is uncertain. V lost 2 bases and J lost 4; bases outside the gene matches: 5. The CDR3 covers 17 residues. In DNA, the CDR3 is TGCGCCAGCAGTCAAGCTAGCGGGAGGGATTTCACCGGGGAGCTGTTTTTT. Translation: CASSQASGRDFTGELFF.

The gene calls are TRBV28 and TRBJ1-2, with TRBD1 identical over 7 bases. Germline V gene data show CDR1 as MDHEN and CDR2 as SYDVKM. Unmatched junction bases numbered 4, after V lost 3 bases and J lost 3 bases. The CDR3 is made up of 14 amino acids. The CDR3 DNA reads as TGTGCCAGCAGTTTTTCGACAGGGTACTATGGCTACACCTTC. Amino acid sequence: CASSFSTGYYGYTF.